The rows below give T cell receptor beta chains drawn from one sample of a study of T-cell memory formation after mild COVID-19. TCRdb passed the 5' RACE reads through MiXCR, listing each CDR3 protein once. The data show a few hundred thousand distinct CDR3 sequences, about a sixth seen once. Sequencing was performed on PBMCs or a T cell subset sorted from them (not recorded which). The receptors were sampled from a man aged 18 to 29 who had mild COVID-19 (a few samples of this study predate the infection). Cell type and time point are not known. Both conserved end residues are part of each CDR3.

j_call: TRBJ2-3
v_call: TRBV7-2
cdr3_aa: CASSLAGRGPDTQYF

j_call: TRBJ1-4
v_call: TRBV11-2
cdr3_aa: CASSFESGVTNEKLFF

j_call: TRBJ1-1
v_call: TRBV7-2
cdr3_aa: CASSLRSGSEAFF

j_call: TRBJ2-1
v_call: TRBV20-1
cdr3_aa: CSAREASGSSYNEQFF

j_call: TRBJ1-2
v_call: TRBV5-1
cdr3_aa: CARSFSGPGYTF

j_call: TRBJ2-3
v_call: TRBV30
cdr3_aa: CAWSPPKMGTDTQYF

j_call: TRBJ2-1
v_call: TRBV7-2
cdr3_aa: CASSFRAGGPHEQFF

j_call: TRBJ2-5
v_call: TRBV12-3/TRBV12-4
cdr3_aa: CASRTGGLEETQYF

j_call: TRBJ1-4
v_call: TRBV7-2
cdr3_aa: CASSSEPTGTSLCENEKLFF

j_call: TRBJ2-5
v_call: TRBV30
cdr3_aa: CAWSVGGPSETQYF

j_call: TRBJ2-7
v_call: TRBV7-2
cdr3_aa: CASSFRQPGQGSYEQYF

j_call: TRBJ1-2
v_call: TRBV29-1
cdr3_aa: CSVQTGYSNYGYTF

j_call: TRBJ2-1
v_call: TRBV19
cdr3_aa: CASSGPSSYNEQFF

j_call: TRBJ2-7
v_call: TRBV6-2/TRBV6-3
cdr3_aa: CASSYRTFEQYF

j_call: TRBJ1-2
v_call: TRBV5-8
cdr3_aa: CASSLPPGTGGRGGYTF

j_call: TRBJ1-3
v_call: TRBV12-3/TRBV12-4
cdr3_aa: CASSLVGTGNTIYF

j_call: TRBJ2-1
v_call: TRBV12-3/TRBV12-4
cdr3_aa: CASSFRLTGANNEQFF

j_call: TRBJ1-5
v_call: TRBV6-1
cdr3_aa: CASSEALPTPWQPQHF

j_call: TRBJ2-3
v_call: TRBV7-6
cdr3_aa: CASSLQGNTQYF

j_call: TRBJ2-5
v_call: TRBV18
cdr3_aa: CASSPTVGLGYQETQYF

j_call: TRBJ2-3
v_call: TRBV5-4
cdr3_aa: CASSPYRGPTDTQYF

j_call: TRBJ1-1
v_call: TRBV4-2
cdr3_aa: CASSQTRGQVGAIVTEAFF

j_call: TRBJ1-1
v_call: TRBV12-3/TRBV12-4
cdr3_aa: CASAVGTEAFF

j_call: TRBJ1-2
v_call: TRBV11-2
cdr3_aa: CASRRSGVNYGYTF

j_call: TRBJ2-1
v_call: TRBV20-1
cdr3_aa: CSVIWGGSYNEQFF

j_call: TRBJ1-1
v_call: TRBV20-1
cdr3_aa: CSARESKGNTEAFF